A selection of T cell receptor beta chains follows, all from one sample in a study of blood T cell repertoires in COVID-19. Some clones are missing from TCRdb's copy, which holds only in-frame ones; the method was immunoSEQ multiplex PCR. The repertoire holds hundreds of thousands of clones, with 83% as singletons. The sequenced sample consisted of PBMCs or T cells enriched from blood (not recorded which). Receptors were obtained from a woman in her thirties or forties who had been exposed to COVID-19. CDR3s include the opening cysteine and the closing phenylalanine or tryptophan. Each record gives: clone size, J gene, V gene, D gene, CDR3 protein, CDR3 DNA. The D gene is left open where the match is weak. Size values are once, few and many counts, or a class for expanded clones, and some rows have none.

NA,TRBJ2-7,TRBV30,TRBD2,CAWSVGTSGSSYEQYF,TGTGCCTGGAGTGTAGGGACTAGCGGTTCTTCCTACGAGCAGTACTTC
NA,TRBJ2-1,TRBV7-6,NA,CASSRVGGAYNEQFF,TGTGCCAGCAGTCGAGTGGGGGGGGCGTACAATGAGCAGTTCTTC
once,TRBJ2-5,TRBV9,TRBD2,CASSARGGPETQYF,TGTGCCAGCAGCGCTCGGGGGGGCCCGGAGACCCAGTACTTC
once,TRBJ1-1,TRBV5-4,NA,CASSLQGVDTEAFF,TGTGCCAGCAGCCTCCAGGGTGTGGACACTGAAGCTTTCTTT
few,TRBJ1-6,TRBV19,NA,CASNSGQMYNSPLHF,TGTGCCAGTAACTCAGGACAGATGTATAATTCACCCCTCCACTTT
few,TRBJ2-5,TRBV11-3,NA,CASSSGGETQYF,TGTGCCAGCAGCTCTGGGGGGGAGACCCAGTACTTC
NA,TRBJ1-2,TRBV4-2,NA,CASSHSRQEIDGYTF,TGTGCCAGCAGCCATTCAAGGCAGGAAATTGATGGCTACACCTTC
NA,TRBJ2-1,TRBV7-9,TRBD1,CASSLDRGTNEQFF,TGTGCCAGCAGCTTGGACAGGGGAACGAATGAGCAGTTCTTC
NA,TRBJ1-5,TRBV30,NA,CAWGPQGRVSNQPQHF,TGTGCCTGGGGCCCCCAGGGGAGGGTAAGCAATCAGCCCCAGCATTTT
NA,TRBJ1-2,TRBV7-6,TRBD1,CASSNSQGALHGYTF,TGTGCCAGCAGCAACTCACAGGGGGCTCTTCATGGCTACACCTTC
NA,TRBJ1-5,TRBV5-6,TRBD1,CASSLGGGGQPQHF,TGTGCCAGCAGCTTAGGAGGGGGCGGTCAGCCCCAGCATTTT
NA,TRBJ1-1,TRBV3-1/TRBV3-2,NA,CASSQRGANTEAFF,TGTGCCAGCAGCCAACGGGGAGCGAACACTGAAGCTTTCTTT
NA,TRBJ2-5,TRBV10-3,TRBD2,CAISRLAGGETQYF,TGTGCCATCAGCCGACTAGCGGGGGGGGAGACCCAGTACTTC
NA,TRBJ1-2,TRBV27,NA,CASSFGRGQGYTF,TGTGCCAGCAGTTTTGGGCGGGGGCAAGGCTACACCTTC
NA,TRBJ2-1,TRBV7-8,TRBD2,CASRGGYDEQFF,TGTGCCAGCAGGGGGGGGTACGATGAGCAGTTCTTC
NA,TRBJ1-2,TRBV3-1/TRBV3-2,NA,CASSQDGGEYGYTF,TGTGCCAGCAGCCAAGATGGCGGGGAGTATGGCTACACCTTC
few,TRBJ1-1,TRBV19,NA,CASSLNRDRAEAFF,TGTGCCAGTAGTCTTAACAGGGATAGGGCTGAAGCTTTCTTT
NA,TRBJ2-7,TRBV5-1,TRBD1,CASSSGTGDYYEQYF,TGCGCCAGCAGCTCCGGGACAGGGGACTACTACGAGCAGTACTTC
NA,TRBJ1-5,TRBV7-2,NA,CASSLGPYSNQPQHF,TGTGCCAGCAGCTTAGGGCCTTATAGCAATCAGCCCCAGCATTTT
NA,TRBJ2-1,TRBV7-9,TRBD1,CASSLGQGRNEQFF,TGTGCCAGCAGCCTGGGACAGGGAAGGAATGAGCAGTTCTTC
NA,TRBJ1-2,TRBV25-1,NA,CATGWGGYGYTF,TGTGCCACCGGTTGGGGGGGTTATGGCTACACCTTC
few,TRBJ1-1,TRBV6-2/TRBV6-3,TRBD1,CASSYQGESGAFF,TGTGCCAGCAGTTACCAGGGGGAGTCCGGAGCTTTCTTT
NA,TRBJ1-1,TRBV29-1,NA,CSVGLGGSKSTEAFF,TGCAGCGTTGGCCTTGGAGGTAGCAAATCCACTGAAGCTTTCTTT
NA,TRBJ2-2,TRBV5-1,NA,CASRRTDNTGELFF,TGCGCCAGCAGACGGACAGATAACACCGGGGAGCTGTTTTTT
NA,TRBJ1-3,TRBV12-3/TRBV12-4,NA,CASRGAGGNTIYF,TGTGCCAGCAGGGGAGCAGGTGGAAACACCATATATTTT
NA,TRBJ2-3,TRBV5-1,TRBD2,CASSYLAGDYTDTQYF,TGCGCCAGCAGCTACTTAGCGGGGGATTACACAGATACGCAGTATTTT
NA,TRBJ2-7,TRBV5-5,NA,CASSLAGQTYEQYF,TGTGCCAGCAGCTTGGCTGGACAGACCTACGAGCAGTACTTC
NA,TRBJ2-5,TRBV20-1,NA,CSALQETQYF,TGCAGTGCTCTACAAGAGACCCAGTACTTC
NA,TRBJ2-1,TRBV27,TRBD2,CASSLSWLAGVSYNEQFF,TGTGCCAGCAGTTTATCCTGGCTAGCGGGGGTTTCCTACAATGAGCAGTTCTTC
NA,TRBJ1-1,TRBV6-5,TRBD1,CASSLDRGTEAFF,TGTGCCAGCAGCTTAGACAGGGGCACTGAAGCTTTCTTT
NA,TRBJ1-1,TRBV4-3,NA,CASSQEPGSTEAFF,TGCGCCAGCAGCCAAGAACCGGGTTCGACTGAAGCTTTCTTT
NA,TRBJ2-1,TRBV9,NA,CATSLGSRDEQFF,TGTGCCACCTCGTTAGGGAGCAGAGATGAGCAGTTCTTC
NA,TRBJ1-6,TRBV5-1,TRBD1,CASSLDGQGSGNSPLHF,TGCGCCAGCAGCTTGGATGGACAGGGGTCTGGGAATTCACCCCTCCACTTT
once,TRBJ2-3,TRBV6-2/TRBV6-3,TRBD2,CASSFGRGAITDTQYF,TGTGCCAGCAGTTTTGGGCGGGGGGCAATCACAGATACGCAGTATTTT
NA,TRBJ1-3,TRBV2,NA,CASSEALGPSGNTIYF,TGTGCCAGCAGTGAAGCTCTGGGCCCTTCTGGAAACACCATATATTTT
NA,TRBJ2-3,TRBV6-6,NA,CASSWGSPTDTQYF,TGTGCCAGCAGTTGGGGCAGCCCCACAGATACGCAGTATTTT
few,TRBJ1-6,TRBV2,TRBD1,CASRGQTGYNSPLHF,TGTGCCAGCAGGGGCCAGACAGGGTATAATTCACCCCTCCACTTT
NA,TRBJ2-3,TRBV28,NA,CASSLAGAGTDTQYF,TGTGCCAGCAGTTTAGCGGGGGCCGGCACAGATACGCAGTATTTT
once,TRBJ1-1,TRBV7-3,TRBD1,CASSFDRVNTEAFF,TGTGCCAGCAGCTTTGACAGGGTGAACACTGAAGCTTTCTTT
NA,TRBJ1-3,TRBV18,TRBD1,CASSPRDSSGNTIYF,TGTGCCAGCTCACCGAGGGACAGCTCTGGAAACACCATATATTTT
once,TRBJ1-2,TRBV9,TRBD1,CASSEGAGRTNYGYTF,TGTGCCAGCAGCGAGGGGGCGGGCAGAACTAACTATGGCTACACCTTC
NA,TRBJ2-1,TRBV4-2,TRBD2,CASSPRLAGDNEQFF,TGTGCCAGCAGCCCAAGACTAGCGGGGGACAATGAGCAGTTCTTC
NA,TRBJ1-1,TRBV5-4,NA,CASSLVMGGNTEAFF,TGTGCCAGCAGCTTGGTGATGGGGGGGAACACTGAAGCTTTCTTT
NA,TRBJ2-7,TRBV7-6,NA,CASSYLSYEQYF,TGTGCCAGCAGCTACCTATCCTACGAGCAGTACTTC
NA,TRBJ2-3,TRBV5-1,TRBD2,CASSLERLAGTDTQYF,TGCGCCAGCAGCTTGGAACGTCTAGCGGGCACAGATACGCAGTATTTT
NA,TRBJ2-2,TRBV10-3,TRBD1,CAISPHGGQGITGELFF,TGTGCCATCAGCCCCCACGGGGGACAGGGGATCACCGGGGAGCTGTTTTTT
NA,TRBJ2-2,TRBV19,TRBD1,CASSGQGYTGELFF,TGTGCCAGTTCCGGACAGGGGTACACCGGGGAGCTGTTTTTT
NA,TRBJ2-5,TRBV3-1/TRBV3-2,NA,CASSQDQAGKEGETQYF,TGTGCCAGCAGCCAAGATCAGGCGGGGAAAGAGGGGGAGACCCAGTACTTC
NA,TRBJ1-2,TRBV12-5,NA,CASGLPQGSGYTF,TGTGCTAGTGGTTTGCCCCAGGGGAGCGGCTACACCTTC